The rows below give T cell receptor beta chains drawn from one sample of a study of blood T cell repertoires in COVID-19. Sequencing used immunoSEQ multiplex PCR; TCRdb keeps in-frame clones, though not all of them. The sample comprises approximately 150,000 clones, roughly 84% of which are singletons, and around 2.2% rests with the top ten. The material sequenced was peripheral blood. The source of these receptors is a man aged 65 to 79 with acute or convalescent COVID-19. Both conserved end residues are part of each CDR3. D genes are given only for firm matches. Clone size is shown for a subset of rows, as once, few, many or a class of expanded clone.

V gene: TRBV18; J gene: TRBJ1-4; D gene: .; clone size: many; CDR3 length: 15; CDR3 DNA: TGTGCCAGCTCACCACAAGACAGCCCGAATGAAAAACTGTTTTTT; CDR3 protein: CASSPQDSPNEKLFF
V gene: TRBV11-2; J gene: TRBJ2-2; D gene: .; clone size: .; CDR3 length: 15; CDR3 DNA: TGTGCCAGCAGCCCTAGGGTTCGGGGCACCGGGGAGCTGTTTTTT; CDR3 protein: CASSPRVRGTGELFF
V gene: TRBV7-9; J gene: TRBJ1-1; D gene: .; clone size: .; CDR3 length: 13; CDR3 DNA: TGTGCCAGCAGCACTGGACAGCGGGGGCCCTTAGGATTT; CDR3 protein: CASSTGQRGPLGF
V gene: TRBV12-2; J gene: TRBJ2-5; D gene: .; clone size: .; CDR3 length: 18; CDR3 DNA: TGTGCAAGTCGCTTAGAGGTCTGGTGGGCTAGCGCCAGGGAGACCCAGTACTTC; CDR3 protein: CASRLEVWWASARETQYF
V gene: TRBV5-1; J gene: TRBJ2-1; D gene: TRBD1; clone size: .; CDR3 length: 15; CDR3 DNA: TGCGCCAGCAGCCTGGGACAGGGGGCGTACAATGAGCAGTTCTTC; CDR3 protein: CASSLGQGAYNEQFF
V gene: TRBV27; J gene: TRBJ1-6; D gene: TRBD1; clone size: once; CDR3 length: 15; CDR3 DNA: TGTGCCAGCAGCCCCCAGGACAGGGGAAGGGCACCCCTCCACTTT; CDR3 protein: CASSPQDRGRAPLHF
V gene: TRBV9; J gene: TRBJ2-3; D gene: TRBD2; clone size: .; CDR3 length: 18; CDR3 DNA: TGTGCCAGCAGCGGACTAGCGGGGGCCAGAAAGCAAACAGATACGCAGTATTTT; CDR3 protein: CASSGLAGARKQTDTQYF
V gene: TRBV6-6; J gene: TRBJ2-7; D gene: TRBD1; clone size: .; CDR3 length: 15; CDR3 DNA: TGTGCCAGCAGTTATACAGGGGCAGGGGCCTACGAGCAGTACTTC; CDR3 protein: CASSYTGAGAYEQYF
V gene: TRBV27; J gene: TRBJ2-2; D gene: TRBD2; clone size: .; CDR3 length: 19; CDR3 DNA: TGTGCCAGCAGTTTACTTCCCCCCGGCCTAGCGGCGAACACCGGGGAGCTGTTTTTT; CDR3 protein: CASSLLPPGLAANTGELFF
V gene: TRBV7-2; J gene: TRBJ2-7; D gene: .; clone size: .; CDR3 length: 14; CDR3 DNA: TGTGCCAGCAGCTTCCAGGGAGGCGGGTACGAGCAGTACTTC; CDR3 protein: CASSFQGGGYEQYF
V gene: TRBV18; J gene: TRBJ1-3; D gene: TRBD1; clone size: .; CDR3 length: 16; CDR3 DNA: TGTGCCAGCTCATCGAACAGGGGGAACCCGGGAAACACCATATATTTT; CDR3 protein: CASSSNRGNPGNTIYF
V gene: TRBV7-9; J gene: TRBJ2-7; D gene: .; clone size: .; CDR3 length: 15; CDR3 DNA: TGTGCCAGCAGCTTAGCGCTGGGGACAAAAGTTGAGCAGTACTTC; CDR3 protein: CASSLALGTKVEQYF
V gene: TRBV11-3; J gene: TRBJ2-1; D gene: TRBD2; clone size: once; CDR3 length: 11; CDR3 DNA: TGTGCCAGCAGCGGGGCGGGGGTTCAGTTCTTC; CDR3 protein: CASSGAGVQFF
V gene: TRBV18; J gene: TRBJ2-7; D gene: TRBD1; clone size: few; CDR3 length: 16; CDR3 DNA: TGTGCCAGCTCACCCGGGAGGGGACAGGGGCCCTACGAGCAGTACTTC; CDR3 protein: CASSPGRGQGPYEQYF
V gene: TRBV5-6; J gene: TRBJ2-2; D gene: .; clone size: .; CDR3 length: 16; CDR3 DNA: TGTGCCAGCAGCCCAGCCCCAGGGGCGGACACCGGGGAGCTGTTTTTT; CDR3 protein: CASSPAPGADTGELFF
V gene: TRBV6-5; J gene: TRBJ1-1; D gene: TRBD1; clone size: .; CDR3 length: 13; CDR3 DNA: TGTGCCAGCGGCGGGACAGGGTTAACTGAAGCTTTCTTT; CDR3 protein: CASGGTGLTEAFF
V gene: TRBV2; J gene: TRBJ1-5; D gene: TRBD1; clone size: .; CDR3 length: 15; CDR3 DNA: TGTGCCAGCAGTCTGGACAGGGCGGGCAATCAGCCCCAGCATTTT; CDR3 protein: CASSLDRAGNQPQHF
V gene: TRBV30; J gene: TRBJ1-2; D gene: TRBD1; clone size: .; CDR3 length: 14; CDR3 DNA: TGTGCCTGGAGTGGGACAGGGGGCGGCTTGGGCTACACCTTC; CDR3 protein: CAWSGTGGGLGYTF
V gene: TRBV6-1; J gene: TRBJ2-1; D gene: TRBD1; clone size: few; CDR3 length: 16; CDR3 DNA: TGTGCCAGCAGTGCCCAACGGGACAGGGGACTCAATGAGCAGTTCTTC; CDR3 protein: CASSAQRDRGLNEQFF
V gene: TRBV29-1; J gene: TRBJ2-1; D gene: .; clone size: few; CDR3 length: 12; CDR3 DNA: TGCAGCGTTGAAGAGTACTACAATGAGCAGTTCTTC; CDR3 protein: CSVEEYYNEQFF
V gene: TRBV24-1; J gene: TRBJ2-2; D gene: .; clone size: .; CDR3 length: 15; CDR3 DNA: TGTGCCACCTCTGGGACAAAGGGCGGAACCGGGGAGCTGTTTTTT; CDR3 protein: CATSGTKGGTGELFF
V gene: TRBV2; J gene: TRBJ1-6; D gene: TRBD1; clone size: .; CDR3 length: 16; CDR3 DNA: TGTGCCAGCAGTGAAACGGGACAGTCGATTAATTCACCCCTCCACTTT; CDR3 protein: CASSETGQSINSPLHF
V gene: TRBV6-5; J gene: TRBJ1-2; D gene: .; clone size: .; CDR3 length: 15; CDR3 DNA: TGTGCCAGCAGTCCGTTCGGGGGGGGGAGCTATGGCTACACCTTC; CDR3 protein: CASSPFGGGSYGYTF
V gene: TRBV27; J gene: TRBJ1-5; D gene: .; clone size: .; CDR3 length: 16; CDR3 DNA: TGTGCCAGCATTGGCGAAGACAGTTATAGCAATCAGCCCCAGCATTTT; CDR3 protein: CASIGEDSYSNQPQHF
V gene: TRBV9; J gene: TRBJ1-2; D gene: .; clone size: .; CDR3 length: 13; CDR3 DNA: TGTGCCAGCAGCGAGTCCGGGGACTATGGCTACACCTTC; CDR3 protein: CASSESGDYGYTF
V gene: TRBV14; J gene: TRBJ2-5; D gene: .; clone size: .; CDR3 length: 13; CDR3 DNA: TGTGCCAGCAGCCGAGACTTTCAAGAGACCCAGTACTTC; CDR3 protein: CASSRDFQETQYF
V gene: TRBV28; J gene: TRBJ2-3; D gene: TRBD1; clone size: .; CDR3 length: 15; CDR3 DNA: TGTGCCAGCAGCCGGACAGGGGTTGAAGCAGATACGCAGTATTTT; CDR3 protein: CASSRTGVEADTQYF
V gene: TRBV19; J gene: TRBJ2-7; D gene: TRBD1; clone size: .; CDR3 length: 16; CDR3 DNA: TGTGCCAGTAGGGGACAGGGAAGGAATAGCGGCTACGAGCAGTACTTC; CDR3 protein: CASRGQGRNSGYEQYF
V gene: TRBV19; J gene: TRBJ1-2; D gene: TRBD1; clone size: many; CDR3 length: 15; CDR3 DNA: TGTGCCAGTAGTATGGGACAGGACCTCCCTAATGGCTACACCTTC; CDR3 protein: CASSMGQDLPNGYTF
V gene: TRBV18; J gene: TRBJ1-4; D gene: TRBD1; clone size: .; CDR3 length: 16; CDR3 DNA: TGTGCCAGCTCGTCGACAGGGGGTATGTCTGCTGAAAAACTGTTTTTT; CDR3 protein: CASSSTGGMSAEKLFF
V gene: TRBV11-2; J gene: TRBJ2-5; D gene: TRBD2; clone size: once; CDR3 length: 14; CDR3 DNA: TGTGCCAGCAGCGGAATAGCGGGGGGGGAGACCCAGTACTTC; CDR3 protein: CASSGIAGGETQYF
V gene: TRBV10-3; J gene: TRBJ2-2; D gene: TRBD2; clone size: .; CDR3 length: 13; CDR3 DNA: TGTGCCATTTCTAGCGGCGAAGACGGGGAGCTGTTTTTT; CDR3 protein: CAISSGEDGELFF
V gene: TRBV7-6; J gene: TRBJ2-1; D gene: TRBD2; clone size: .; CDR3 length: 16; CDR3 DNA: TGTGCCAGCAGCCCAGCGACTAGCGGGAGTTACAATGAGCAGTTCTTC; CDR3 protein: CASSPATSGSYNEQFF
V gene: TRBV27; J gene: TRBJ2-1; D gene: TRBD2; clone size: few; CDR3 length: 19; CDR3 DNA: TGTGCCAGCAGTTTAAGGGGGACTAGCGGGAGGGCCGCCTACAATGAGCAGTTCTTC; CDR3 protein: CASSLRGTSGRAAYNEQFF
V gene: TRBV19; J gene: TRBJ1-5; D gene: .; clone size: .; CDR3 length: 15; CDR3 DNA: TGTGCCAGTAGTATAGGTTCCCCGGGGGTTCAGCCCCAGCATTTT; CDR3 protein: CASSIGSPGVQPQHF
V gene: TRBV9; J gene: TRBJ1-6; D gene: .; clone size: .; CDR3 length: 13; CDR3 DNA: TGTGCCAGCAGCGACGTTCCAGGTTCACCCCTCCACTTT; CDR3 protein: CASSDVPGSPLHF
V gene: TRBV6-1; J gene: TRBJ1-2; D gene: TRBD1; clone size: .; CDR3 length: 16; CDR3 DNA: TGTGCCAGCAGTGATTGGACAGGGAGGAGTAACTATGGCTACACCTTC; CDR3 protein: CASSDWTGRSNYGYTF
V gene: TRBV9; J gene: TRBJ2-3; D gene: .; clone size: .; CDR3 length: 15; CDR3 DNA: TGTGCCAGCAGCGTAGGGGAGAGAAGCCCAGATACGCAGTATTTT; CDR3 protein: CASSVGERSPDTQYF
V gene: TRBV3-1/TRBV3-2; J gene: TRBJ1-5; D gene: TRBD1; clone size: .; CDR3 length: 14; CDR3 DNA: TGTGCCAGCAGCCAAGACACAGGGGATCAGCCCCAGCATTTT; CDR3 protein: CASSQDTGDQPQHF
V gene: TRBV28; J gene: TRBJ1-6; D gene: TRBD1; clone size: .; CDR3 length: 16; CDR3 DNA: TGTGCCAGCAGTTTAACGCAGGGGGCGCCGAATTCACCCCTCCACTTT; CDR3 protein: CASSLTQGAPNSPLHF
V gene: TRBV5-1; J gene: TRBJ2-2; D gene: TRBD1; clone size: once; CDR3 length: 16; CDR3 DNA: TGCGCCAGCAGCTTGAGCAGGGGGCTAGGCACCGGGGAGCTGTTTTTT; CDR3 protein: CASSLSRGLGTGELFF
V gene: TRBV6-4; J gene: TRBJ2-3; D gene: .; clone size: .; CDR3 length: 15; CDR3 DNA: TGTGCCAGCAGTGAGGCAGGGGCTAGCACAGATACGCAGTATTTT; CDR3 protein: CASSEAGASTDTQYF